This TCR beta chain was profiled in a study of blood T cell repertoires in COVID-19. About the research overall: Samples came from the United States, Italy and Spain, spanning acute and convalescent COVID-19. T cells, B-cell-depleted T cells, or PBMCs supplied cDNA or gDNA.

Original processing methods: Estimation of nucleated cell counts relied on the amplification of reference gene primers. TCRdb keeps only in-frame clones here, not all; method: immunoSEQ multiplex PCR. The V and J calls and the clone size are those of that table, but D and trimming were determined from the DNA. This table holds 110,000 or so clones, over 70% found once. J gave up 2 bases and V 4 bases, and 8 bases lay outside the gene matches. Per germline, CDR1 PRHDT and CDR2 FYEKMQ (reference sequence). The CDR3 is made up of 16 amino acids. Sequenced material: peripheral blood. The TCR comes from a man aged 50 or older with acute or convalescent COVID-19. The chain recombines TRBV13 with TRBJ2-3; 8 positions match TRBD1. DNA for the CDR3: TGTGCCAGCAGCTATAGACAGGGGTCGGACACAGATACGCAGTATTTT. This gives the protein CASSYRQGSDTDTQYF.